The T cell receptor beta chain under discussion was sequenced for a study of identifying expanded T cells in peripheral blood. Clones were sequenced by immunoSEQ multiplex PCR, and TCRdb holds only the in-frame ones, with some missing. In the table there are about 110,000 clones, 85% to 90% of which are singletons. Per germline, CDR1 GTSNPN and CDR2 SVGIG (reference sequence). The CDR3 has 15 residues. V was trimmed by 0 bases and J by 0 bases, leaving 9 bases between them. Sequencing was performed on blood. The chain links TRBV30 to TRBJ2-1, with D perhaps TRBD1 (5 bases). This clonotype was sampled from a person aged 18 to 70 in good health. In DNA form, the CDR3 reads TGTGCCTGGAGTGTACAGGTGATCTCCTACAATGAGCAGTTCTTC. This gives the protein CAWSVQVISYNEQFF.